This TCR beta chain was captured in a study of T cell repertoires in cytomegalovirus infection. About this clonotype itself: Its antigen is not identified.

Germline CDR1 and CDR2: SGHTA and FQGNSA. V lost 8 bases to trimming and J lost 4 bases; unmatched junction nucleotides: 10. The CDR3 length is 15 residues. General study points: Dominating the ex vivo response were TCR beta clonotypes that were CMV-specific and HLA-C-restricted.

Via MiXCR, TCRdb re-called the reads, giving one row per CDR3 protein. The table has around 550,000 distinct CDR3 sequences, around 27% seen once. The chain is built from TRBV7-2 and TRBJ2-5; 10 bases agree with TRBD2. Sequenced input: PBMCs. The origin of this receptor is a human donor in good health (CMV status not recorded). Some clones in this sample may be carry-over from other donors' samples. CDR3 nucleotides: TGTGCCAGCGCCTACTCGGCTAGCGGGGGAGAGACCCAGTACTTC. Translated: CASAYSASGGETQYF.